This T cell receptor beta chain was identified in a study of CD8 T cells in Susac syndrome. The CDR3 is 13 residues long. Germline lookup yields CDR1 SQVTM and CDR2 ANQGSEA. V was trimmed by 7 bases and J by 4 bases, leaving 16 bases between them. After extraction with the RNeasy kit, about 0.45 to 1 ug of the RNA was reverse transcribed using random hexamers. TCRdb itself ran the immunoSEQ multiplex PCR reads through MiXCR, one entry per CDR3 protein. Among around 150,000 distinct CDR3 sequences listed, approximately 93% were seen once. The receptor's source is a human donor with multiple sclerosis. This rearrangement joins TRBV29-1 to TRBJ1-1; D is unresolved. The sample consisted of CD4+ T cells from PBMCs. The CDR3 region is CSAAPSSSTEAFF. The DNA for the CDR3 is TGCAGCGCTGCCCCCTCTAGTAGCACTGAAGCTTTCTTT.